This T cell receptor (beta chain) is drawn from a study of blood T cell repertoires in COVID-19. About the study: Both acute and convalescent COVID-19 samples were obtained from the United States, Italy and Spain. Sources were T cells, B-cell-depleted T cells, or PBMCs; the material itself was cDNA or gDNA.

The V gene end was trimmed by 0 bases and the J gene end by 8 bases; junction bases not matched to a gene: 12. The V gene's germline CDR1 is SGHRS and CDR2 YFSETQ. The CDR3 runs 17 residues. This clone showed up just once. In the study's own analysis: Reference gene primers were amplified, and this amplification served to estimate nucleated cell counts. Repertoires were generated with immunoSEQ multiplex PCR, while TCRdb's copy carries only in-frame clones and drops some. That table furnishes V, J and clone size, whereas the DNA furnished D and trimming. This table holds some 130,000 clones, approximately 88% found once.

The sequence was collected from a man aged 45-65 years with acute or convalescent COVID-19. Source material: peripheral blood. V and J are TRBV5-1 and TRBJ2-1; 9 nucleotides match TRBD2. The CDR3 loop reads CASSLAIEAGGLDEQFF. The CDR3 bases are TGCGCCAGCAGCTTGGCCATCGAAGCGGGAGGTCTCGATGAGCAGTTCTTC.